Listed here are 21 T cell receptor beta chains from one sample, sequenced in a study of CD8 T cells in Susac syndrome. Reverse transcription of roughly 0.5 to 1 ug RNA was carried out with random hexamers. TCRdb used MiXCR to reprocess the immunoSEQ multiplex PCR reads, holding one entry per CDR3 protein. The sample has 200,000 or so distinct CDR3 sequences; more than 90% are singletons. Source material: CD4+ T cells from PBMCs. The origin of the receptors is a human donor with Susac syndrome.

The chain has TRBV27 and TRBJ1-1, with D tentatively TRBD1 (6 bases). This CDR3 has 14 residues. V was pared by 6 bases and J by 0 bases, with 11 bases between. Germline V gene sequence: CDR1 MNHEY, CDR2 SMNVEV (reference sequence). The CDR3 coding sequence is TGTGCCAGCAGAGGACAGCGAATGAACACTGAAGCTTTCTTT. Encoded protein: CASRGQRMNTEAFF.

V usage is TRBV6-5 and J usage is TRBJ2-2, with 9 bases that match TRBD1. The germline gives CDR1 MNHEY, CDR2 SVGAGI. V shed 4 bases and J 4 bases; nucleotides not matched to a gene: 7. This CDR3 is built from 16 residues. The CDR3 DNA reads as TGTGCCAGCAGTTCGCCTGGACAGGGGATCACCGGGGAGCTGTTTTTT. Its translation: CASSSPGQGITGELFF.

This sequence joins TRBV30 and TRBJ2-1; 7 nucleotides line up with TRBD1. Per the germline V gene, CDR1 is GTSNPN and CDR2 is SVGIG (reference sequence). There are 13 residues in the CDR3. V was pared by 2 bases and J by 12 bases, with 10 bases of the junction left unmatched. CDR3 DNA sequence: TGTGCCTGGAGTCGGAACGGACAGGAAAGGCAGTTCTTC. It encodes CAWSRNGQERQFF.

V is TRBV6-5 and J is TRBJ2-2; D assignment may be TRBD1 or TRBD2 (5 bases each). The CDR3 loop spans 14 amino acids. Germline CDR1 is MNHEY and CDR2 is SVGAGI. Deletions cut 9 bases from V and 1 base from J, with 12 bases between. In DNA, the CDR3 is TGTGCCAGGAGGGACGGGAAGAACACCGGGGAGCTGTTTTTT. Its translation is CARRDGKNTGELFF.

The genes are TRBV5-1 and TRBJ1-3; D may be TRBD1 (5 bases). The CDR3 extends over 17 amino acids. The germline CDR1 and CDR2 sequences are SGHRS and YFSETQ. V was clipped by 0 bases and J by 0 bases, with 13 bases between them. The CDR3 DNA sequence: TGCGCCAGCAGCTTGGTTGACACTGGGGGCTCTGGAAACACCATATATTTT. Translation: CASSLVDTGGSGNTIYF.

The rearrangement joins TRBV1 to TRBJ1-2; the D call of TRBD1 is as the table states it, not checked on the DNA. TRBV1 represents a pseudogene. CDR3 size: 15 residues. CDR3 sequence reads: CTSSPRTGGIYGYTF. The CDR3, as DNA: TGCACCAGCAGCCCCCGGACAGGGGGAATTTATGGCTACACCTTC.

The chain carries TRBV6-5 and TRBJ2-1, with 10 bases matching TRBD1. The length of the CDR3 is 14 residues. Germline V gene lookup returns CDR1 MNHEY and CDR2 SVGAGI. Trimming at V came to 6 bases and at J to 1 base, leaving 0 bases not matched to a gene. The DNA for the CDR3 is TGTGCCAGCAGGGGACAGGGGTCCTACAATGAGCAGTTCTTC. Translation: CASRGQGSYNEQFF.

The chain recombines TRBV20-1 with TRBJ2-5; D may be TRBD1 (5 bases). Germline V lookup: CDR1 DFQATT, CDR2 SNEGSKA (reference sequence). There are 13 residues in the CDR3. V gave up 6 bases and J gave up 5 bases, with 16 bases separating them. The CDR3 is CSAPNPGWETQYF. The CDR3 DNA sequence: TGCAGTGCACCCAACCCAGGGTGGGAGACCCAGTACTTC.

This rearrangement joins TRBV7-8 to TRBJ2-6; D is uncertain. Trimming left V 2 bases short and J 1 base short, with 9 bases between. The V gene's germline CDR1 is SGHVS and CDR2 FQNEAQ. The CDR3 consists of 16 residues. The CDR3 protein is CASSLTTRSGANVLTF. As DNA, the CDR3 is TGTGCCAGCAGCTTAACGACCAGGTCTGGGGCCAACGTCCTGACTTTC.

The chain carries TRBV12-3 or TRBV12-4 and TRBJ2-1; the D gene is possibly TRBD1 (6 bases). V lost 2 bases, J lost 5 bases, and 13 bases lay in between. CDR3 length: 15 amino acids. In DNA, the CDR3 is TGTGCCAGCAGTTTAAGGACAGCGTCCCACAATGAGCAGTTCTTC. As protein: CASSLRTASHNEQFF.

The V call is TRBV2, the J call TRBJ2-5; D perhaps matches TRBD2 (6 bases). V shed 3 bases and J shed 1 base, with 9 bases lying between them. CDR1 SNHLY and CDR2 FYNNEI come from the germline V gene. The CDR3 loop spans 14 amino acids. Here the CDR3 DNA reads TGTGCCAGCAGTGAGCAGGAGGGCCAAGAGACCCAGTACTTC. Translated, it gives CASSEQEGQETQYF. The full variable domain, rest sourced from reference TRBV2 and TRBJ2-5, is EPEVTQTPSHQVTQMGQEVILRCVPISNHLYFYWYRQILGQKVEFLVSFYNNEISEKSEIFDDQFSVERPDGSNFTLKIRSTKLEDSAMYFCASSEQEGQETQYFGPGTRLLVL.

The CDR3 DNA is TGCGCCAGCAGGACCGGACAGGGGGACACTGAAGCTTTCTTT. It specifies CASRTGQGDTEAFF. The rearrangement joins TRBV4-1 to TRBJ1-1, with 10 nucleotides matching TRBD1. V shed 6 bases and J 3 bases; nucleotides not matched to a gene: 4. This CDR3 spans 14 amino acids. From germline, CDR1 is MGHRA and CDR2 YSYEKL.

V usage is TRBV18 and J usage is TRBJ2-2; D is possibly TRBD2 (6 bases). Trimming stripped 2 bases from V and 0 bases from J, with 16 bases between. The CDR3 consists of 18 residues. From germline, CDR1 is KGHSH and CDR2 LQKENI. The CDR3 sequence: CASSPTVWGGSNTGELFF. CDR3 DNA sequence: TGTGCCAGCTCACCAACCGTATGGGGAGGTTCGAACACCGGGGAGCTGTTTTTT.

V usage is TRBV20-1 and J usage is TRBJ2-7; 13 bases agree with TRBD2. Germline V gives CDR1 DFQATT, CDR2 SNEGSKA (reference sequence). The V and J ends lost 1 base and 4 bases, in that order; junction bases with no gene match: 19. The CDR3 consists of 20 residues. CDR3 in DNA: TGCAGTGCTAGAGCAGCCAATACCTTACCCGGGACTAGCGGGGTGTACGAGCAGTACTTC. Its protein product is CSARAANTLPGTSGVYEQYF.

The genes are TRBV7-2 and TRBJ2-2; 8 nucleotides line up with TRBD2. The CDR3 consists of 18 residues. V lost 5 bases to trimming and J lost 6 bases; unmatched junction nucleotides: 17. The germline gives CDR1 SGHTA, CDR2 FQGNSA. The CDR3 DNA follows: TGTGCCAGCAGCCCCCACAGCGGGGGTTCGATTTGGTCCGGGGAGCTGTTTTTT. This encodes CASSPHSGGSIWSGELFF.

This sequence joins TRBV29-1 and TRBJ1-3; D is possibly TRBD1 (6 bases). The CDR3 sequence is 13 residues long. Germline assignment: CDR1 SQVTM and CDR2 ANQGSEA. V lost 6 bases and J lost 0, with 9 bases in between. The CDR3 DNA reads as TGCAGCGTCCCAGGGGACTCTGGAAACACCATATATTTT. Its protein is CSVPGDSGNTIYF.

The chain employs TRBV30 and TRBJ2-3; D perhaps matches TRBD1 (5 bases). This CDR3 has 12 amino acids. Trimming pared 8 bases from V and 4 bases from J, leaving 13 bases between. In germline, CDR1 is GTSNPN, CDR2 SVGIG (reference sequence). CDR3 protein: CARQKQADTQYF. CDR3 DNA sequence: TGTGCCAGACAAAAACAGGCAGATACGCAGTATTTT. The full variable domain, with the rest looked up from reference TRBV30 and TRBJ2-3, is SQTIHQWPATLVQPVGSPLSLECTVEGTSNPNLYWYRQAAGRGLQLLFYSVGIGQISSEVPQNLSASRPQDRQFILSSKKLLLSDSGFYLCARQKQADTQYFGPGTRLTVL.

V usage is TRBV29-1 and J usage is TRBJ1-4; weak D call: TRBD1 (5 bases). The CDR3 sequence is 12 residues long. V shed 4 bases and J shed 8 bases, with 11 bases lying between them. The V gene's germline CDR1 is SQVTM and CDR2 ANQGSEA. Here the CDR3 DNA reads TGCAGCGTTGGACAGTTCGCCGAAAAACTGTTTTTT. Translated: CSVGQFAEKLFF. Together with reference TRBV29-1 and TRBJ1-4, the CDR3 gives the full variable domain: SAVISQKPSRDICQRGTSLTIQCQVDSQVTMMFWYRQQPGQSLTLIATANQGSEATYESGFVIDKFPISRPNLTFSTLTVSNMSPEDSSIYLCSVGQFAEKLFFGSGTQLSVL.

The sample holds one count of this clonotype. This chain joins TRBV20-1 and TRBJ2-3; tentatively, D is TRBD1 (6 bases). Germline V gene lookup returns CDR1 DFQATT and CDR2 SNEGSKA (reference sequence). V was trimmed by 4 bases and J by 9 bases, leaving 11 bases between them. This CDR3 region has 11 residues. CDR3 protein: CSANRQATQYF. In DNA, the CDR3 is TGCAGTGCTAACCGACAGGCGACGCAGTATTTT.

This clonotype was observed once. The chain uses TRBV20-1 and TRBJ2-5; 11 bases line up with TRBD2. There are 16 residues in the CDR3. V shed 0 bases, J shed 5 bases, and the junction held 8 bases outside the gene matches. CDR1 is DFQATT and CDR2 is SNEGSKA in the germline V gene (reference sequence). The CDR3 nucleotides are TGCAGTGCTAGAGATCAGAGACTAGCGGGGCTGGAGACCCAGTACTTC. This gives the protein CSARDQRLAGLETQYF.

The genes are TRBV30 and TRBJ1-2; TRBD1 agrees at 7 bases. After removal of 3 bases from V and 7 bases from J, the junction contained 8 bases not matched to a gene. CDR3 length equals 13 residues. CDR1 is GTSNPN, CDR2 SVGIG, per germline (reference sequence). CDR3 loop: CAWRVTGDGGYTF. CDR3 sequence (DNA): TGTGCCTGGAGAGTAACAGGGGACGGTGGCTACACCTTC.